This T cell receptor (beta chain) was recovered during a study of T cells in Graves' hyperthyroidism and ophthalmopathy. This clonotype was detected ten times or more. The CDR3 contains 13 residues. V was cut by 6 bases and J by 9 bases, with 12 bases left in between. CDR1 SNHLY and CDR2 FYNNEI come from the germline V gene. It was RNA transcripts that yielded the amplified TCR beta CDR3 regions. During a first-round RT-PCR of the TCR CDR3, the HTBI primer set was used. TCRdb reprocessed the multiplex PCR reads via MiXCR and lists one record per CDR3 protein. The data hold nearly 600,000 distinct CDR3 sequences, with roughly 13% observed a single time.

This TCR was sampled from a woman aged 25 to 39 with Graves' hyperthyroidism that later progressed to Graves' ophthalmopathy. This chain links TRBV2 with TRBJ1-6, with D possibly being TRBD1 (5 bases). Sequencing input: blood. CDR3 coding DNA: TGTGCCAGCAGACCCGACCAGGGTTCACCCCTCCACTTT. This sequence encodes CASRPDQGSPLHF.